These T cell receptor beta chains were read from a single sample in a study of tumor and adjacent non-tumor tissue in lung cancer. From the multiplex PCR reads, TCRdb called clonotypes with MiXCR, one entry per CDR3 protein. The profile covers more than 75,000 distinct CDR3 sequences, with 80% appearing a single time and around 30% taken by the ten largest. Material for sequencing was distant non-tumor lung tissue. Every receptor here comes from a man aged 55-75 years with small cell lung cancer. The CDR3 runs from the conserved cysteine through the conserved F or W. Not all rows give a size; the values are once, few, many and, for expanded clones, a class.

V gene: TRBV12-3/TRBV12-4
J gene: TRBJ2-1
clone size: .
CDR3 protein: CASSSTSGRVNQQFF

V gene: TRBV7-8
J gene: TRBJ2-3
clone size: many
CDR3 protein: CASSRTGNTDTQYF

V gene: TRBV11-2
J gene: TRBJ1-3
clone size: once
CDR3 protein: CTSSFRGWNGNTIYF

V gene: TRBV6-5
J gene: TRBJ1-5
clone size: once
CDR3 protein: CASSSQSGDQPQHF

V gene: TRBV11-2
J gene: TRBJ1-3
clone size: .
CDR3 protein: CASSIAGAFSGNTMYF

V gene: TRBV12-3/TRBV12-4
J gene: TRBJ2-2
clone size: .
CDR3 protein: CANSSSGTDTGELFF

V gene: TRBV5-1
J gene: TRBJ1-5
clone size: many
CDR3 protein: CASRPGESGQPQHF

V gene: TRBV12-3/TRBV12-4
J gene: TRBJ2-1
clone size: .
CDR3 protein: CASSSATELNEQFF

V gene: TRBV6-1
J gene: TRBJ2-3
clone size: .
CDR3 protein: CGSSPLGAGLLGLEQQYF

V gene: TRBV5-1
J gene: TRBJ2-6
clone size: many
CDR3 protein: CASSSREYSGANVLTF

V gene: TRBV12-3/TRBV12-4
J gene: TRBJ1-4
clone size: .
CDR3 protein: CASRQQVYGEKLFF

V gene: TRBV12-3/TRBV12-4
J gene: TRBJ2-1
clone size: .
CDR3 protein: CASNLSGSWSDEQFF

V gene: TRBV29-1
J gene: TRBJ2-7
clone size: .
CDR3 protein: CGASTSDEQYF

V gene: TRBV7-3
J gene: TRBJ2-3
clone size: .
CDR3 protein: CASSLQGMSDTQYF

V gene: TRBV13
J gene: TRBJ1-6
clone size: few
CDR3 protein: CASGQNEGSSYNSPIHF

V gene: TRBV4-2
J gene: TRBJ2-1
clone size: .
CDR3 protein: CASNQRGRAHYNEQFF

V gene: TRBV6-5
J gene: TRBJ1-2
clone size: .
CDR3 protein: CASSQFSGINVHTF

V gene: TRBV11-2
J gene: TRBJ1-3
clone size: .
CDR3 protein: CASNRSTGTLNTIYF

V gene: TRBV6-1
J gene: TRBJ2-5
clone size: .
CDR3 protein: CVNSRGGGQETQYF

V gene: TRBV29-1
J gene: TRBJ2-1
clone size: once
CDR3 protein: CTVVLLGDRASDEQFF

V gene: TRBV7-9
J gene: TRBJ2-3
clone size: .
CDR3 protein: CASSYPLAGETDMQYF

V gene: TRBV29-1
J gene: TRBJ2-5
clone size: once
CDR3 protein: CSVGLADVGVGTQYF

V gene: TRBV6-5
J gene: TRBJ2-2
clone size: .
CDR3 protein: CASRRQGNIGELFF

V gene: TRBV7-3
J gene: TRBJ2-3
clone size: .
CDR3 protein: CASSLRSGQGASDTQYF

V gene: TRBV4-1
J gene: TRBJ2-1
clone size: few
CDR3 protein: CASSQEASTSEQFF

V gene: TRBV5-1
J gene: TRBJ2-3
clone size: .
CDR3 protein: CASSFVLAGRIDTQYF

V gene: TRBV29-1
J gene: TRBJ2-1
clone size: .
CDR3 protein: CSVGENLEGNELFF

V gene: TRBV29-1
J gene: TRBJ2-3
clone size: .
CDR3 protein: CSVVNRSWDTQYF

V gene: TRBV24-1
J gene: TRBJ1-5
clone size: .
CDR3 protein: CATSDLDRRSNQPQHF

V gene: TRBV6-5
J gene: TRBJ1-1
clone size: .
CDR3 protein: CASRTPGRINTEAYF

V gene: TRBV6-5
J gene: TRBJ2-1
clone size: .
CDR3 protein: CASRGLAGPNVQFF

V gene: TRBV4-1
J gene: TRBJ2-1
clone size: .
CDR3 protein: CASSEVPTDEQFF

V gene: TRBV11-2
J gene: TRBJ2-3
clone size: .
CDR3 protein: CAISLVRLLRTDTQYF

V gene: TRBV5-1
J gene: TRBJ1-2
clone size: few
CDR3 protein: CTSFAAHSNYGYTF

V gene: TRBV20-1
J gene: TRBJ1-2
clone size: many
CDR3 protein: CSAPSAGFQGYTF

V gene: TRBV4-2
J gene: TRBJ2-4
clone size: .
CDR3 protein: CARSPEEENIQYF

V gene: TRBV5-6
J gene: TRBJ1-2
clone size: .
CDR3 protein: CVSNLGGNYGYTF

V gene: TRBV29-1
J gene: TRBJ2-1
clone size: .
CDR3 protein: CSVKLAGNPYNEQFF

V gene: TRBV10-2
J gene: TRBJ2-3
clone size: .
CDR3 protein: CANSDVNTQYF

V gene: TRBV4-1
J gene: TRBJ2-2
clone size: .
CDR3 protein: CASSSRGAYTEELLF

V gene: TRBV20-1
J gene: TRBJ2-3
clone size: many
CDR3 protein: CSATWKSLSTDTQYF

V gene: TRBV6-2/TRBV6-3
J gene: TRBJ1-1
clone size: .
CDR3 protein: CANSEVAPVYSEAFF

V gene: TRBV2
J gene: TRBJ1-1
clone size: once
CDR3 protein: CVSSKEVLGTEAFF

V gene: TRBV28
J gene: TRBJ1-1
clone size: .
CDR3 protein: CANSLLKGGVEVLF

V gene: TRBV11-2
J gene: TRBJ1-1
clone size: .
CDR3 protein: CASSPRSEPETFF

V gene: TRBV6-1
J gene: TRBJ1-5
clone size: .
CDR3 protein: CASSEQGQEWPQRF

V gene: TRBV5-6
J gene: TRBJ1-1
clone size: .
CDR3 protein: CASSMSRGTEAFF

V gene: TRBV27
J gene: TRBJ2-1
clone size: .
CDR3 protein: CASSKSGSCNEQFF

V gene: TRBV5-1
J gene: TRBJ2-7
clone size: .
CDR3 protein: CASSLRQAGAAYEQYF

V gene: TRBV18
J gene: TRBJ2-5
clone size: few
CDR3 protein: CASSPNRETQYF

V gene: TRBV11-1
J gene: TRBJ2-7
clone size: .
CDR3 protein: CASIGQGREQYF

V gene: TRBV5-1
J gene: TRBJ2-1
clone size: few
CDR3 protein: CASSSMAGLADNEQFF